These 9 T cell receptor beta chains were sequenced from one sample in a study of human thymus T cells. Resected material from corrective heart surgery provided the thymus tissue analysed. This table comes from immunoSEQ multiplex PCR, and its TCRdb copy is limited to in-frame clones, with some not included. This sample has about 78,000 clones, with 90% to 97% found just once. The sample taken for sequencing was thymus tissue. The receptors stem from a boy under two years old with a congenital heart defect but otherwise immunologically healthy.

The V and J genes are TRBV7-9 and TRBJ1-2, with a tentative D call TRBD1 (5 bases). The CDR3 consists of 16 residues. The V end was cut by 3 bases, the J end by 7 bases, with 21 bases between. CDR1 is SEHNR and CDR2 is FQNEAQ in the germline V gene (reference sequence). The CDR3: CASSFVSSGGGFGYTF. The CDR3 DNA sequence: TGTGCCAGCAGCTTTGTTTCGTCGGGGGGTGGCTTTGGCTACACCTTC.

This clone was detected once. The chain recombines TRBV5-1 with TRBJ2-2, with TRBD2 matching over 9 bases. Germline V CDR1 and CDR2: SGHRS, YFSETQ. The CDR3 loop spans 20 amino acids. V shed 3 bases and J 3 bases; nucleotides not matched to a gene: 18. The CDR3 DNA sequence: TGCGCCAGCAGCTCGGGAGGGACTAGCTCCCAAGGGGCGTACACCGGGGAGCTGTTTTTT. The encoded protein is CASSSGGTSSQGAYTGELFF. Complete variable domain (other parts from reference TRBV5-1 and TRBJ2-2): KAGVTQTPRYLIKTRGQQVTLSCSPISGHRSVSWYQQTPGQGLQFLFEYFSETQRNKGNFPGRFSGRQFSNSRSEMNVSTLELGDSALYLCASSSGGTSSQGAYTGELFFGEGSRLTVL.

This clone came up once. The chain's CDR3 is CASSLGQEQYF. CDR3 nucleotide sequence: TGTGCCAGCAGCTTAGGACAGGAGCAGTACTTC. The chain carries TRBV7-9 and TRBJ2-7; weak D call: TRBD1 (5 bases). The CDR3 is 11 residues long. Looked up from germline, CDR1 is SEHNR and CDR2 is FQNEAQ (reference sequence). V was shortened by 1 base and J by 7 bases, with 5 bases between the two germline ends.

The rearrangement joins TRBV27 to TRBJ2-2; D may be TRBD1 (6 bases). The CDR3 spans 13 residues. Germline V CDR1 and CDR2: MNHEY, SMNVEV (reference sequence). V was shortened by 6 bases and J by 5 bases, with 10 bases between the two germline ends. The CDR3 reads CASRNRETGELFF. The CDR3 DNA follows: TGTGCCAGCAGAAACAGGGAAACCGGGGAGCTGTTTTTT.

The rearrangement uses TRBV7-3 and TRBJ2-5; D call uncertain. Germline values: CDR1 SGHTA, CDR2 FQGTGA. V was cut by 0 bases and J by 5 bases, with 10 bases left in between. The CDR3 contains 14 residues. CDR3 sequence (DNA): TGTGCCAGCAGCTTAACCCCAAACGTGGAGACCCAGTACTTC. Protein sequence: CASSLTPNVETQYF.

This chain uses TRBV2 with TRBJ1-5, with a tentative D call TRBD1 (5 bases). V lost 5 bases and J lost 1, with 9 bases in between. This CDR3 region has 14 residues. Germline CDR1 and CDR2: SNHLY and FYNNEI. CDR3 region: CASSRQMSNQPQHF. The CDR3 region has the DNA TGTGCCAGCAGTAGACAGATGAGCAATCAGCCCCAGCATTTT.

This chain links TRBV2 with TRBJ2-3; 9 nucleotides match TRBD1. The CDR3 contains 15 residues. CDR1 is SNHLY and CDR2 is FYNNEI in the germline V gene. With 4 bases clipped from V and 4 bases from J, the junction kept 6 bases outside the gene matches. The CDR3 DNA reads as TGTGCCAGCAGTGGGGACAGGGATCAAGCAGATACGCAGTATTTT. Protein sequence: CASSGDRDQADTQYF. The variable domain in full, with the rest retrieved from reference TRBV2 and TRBJ2-3, is EPEVTQTPSHQVTQMGQEVILRCVPISNHLYFYWYRQILGQKVEFLVSFYNNEISEKSEIFDDQFSVERPDGSNFTLKIRSTKLEDSAMYFCASSGDRDQADTQYFGPGTRLTVL.

The chain is built from TRBV19 and TRBJ1-2; no clear D. Germline lookup yields CDR1 LNHDA and CDR2 SQIVND (reference sequence). V shed 3 bases and J shed 5 bases, with 13 bases lying between them. The CDR3 is made up of 14 amino acids. The CDR3 sequence: CASSIFAEGYGYTF. CDR3 DNA: TGTGCCAGTAGTATCTTTGCCGAAGGGTATGGCTACACCTTC.

The rearrangement joins TRBV6-5 to TRBJ2-1, with D maybe TRBD1 (6 bases). The V gene's germline CDR1 is MNHEY and CDR2 SVGAGI. The V gene lost 6 bases and the J gene lost 7 bases, with 10 bases spanning the gap. The CDR3 spans 12 residues. The CDR3 sequence: CASRPTGNEQFF. The CDR3 nucleotides read TGTGCCAGCAGACCTACAGGGAATGAGCAGTTCTTC.